What follows are 5 T cell receptor beta chains derived from one specimen sequenced in a study of vaccination and CD4 T cells after COVID-19. These receptors' antigens are unknown. The study sequenced cultured CD4+ T cell DNA using the Oncomine TCR Beta short-read assay. TCRdb reprocessed the PCR reads via MiXCR and lists one record per CDR3 protein. The sample has 4,000 to 4,500 distinct CDR3 sequences; about 20% are singletons. Documented treatment: approximately nine-day PBMC culture with coronavirus spike peptide pools or control peptides (ViraFEST assay). Sequencing was done on a sample of CD4+ T cells from blood, cultured in vitro. The receptors stem from a human donor who had recovered from COVID-19.

This clonotype has only one observation. The V and J genes are TRBV7-2 and TRBJ2-7; D call uncertain. The CDR3 consists of 13 residues. The germline V and J ends were trimmed by 3 bases and 0 bases, with 6 bases remaining between them. Germline V CDR1 and CDR2: SGHTA, FQGNSA. The CDR3, as DNA: TGTGCCAGCAGCTTCCCGTCCTCCTACGAGCAGTACTTC. As protein: CASSFPSSYEQYF.

The rearrangement links TRBV6-1 to TRBJ1-6, with D unresolved. CDR1 is MNHNS, CDR2 SASEGT, per germline. The CDR3 runs to 16 residues. Trimming shortened V by 7 bases and J by 0 bases, and 13 bases separated the two germline ends. CDR3 protein: CASMTALSSYNSPLHF. CDR3 sequence (DNA): TGTGCCAGCATGACGGCTCTCAGCTCCTATAATTCACCCCTCCACTTT.

The V gene is TRBV7-8, the J gene TRBJ2-1; weak D call: TRBD2 (8 bases). V shed 5 bases and J shed 4 bases, with 15 bases lying between them. This CDR3 has 15 residues. The germline gives CDR1 SGHVS, CDR2 FQNEAQ. Here the CDR3 DNA reads TGTGCCAGCAGCCTCCGGGAGGGGGCGTACAATGAGCAGTTCTTC. Encoded protein: CASSLREGAYNEQFF.

Only a few counts were recorded for this clonotype. This rearrangement joins TRBV6-5 to TRBJ1-2; D not resolved. The V end lost 4 bases, the J end lost 7 bases, and 7 bases lay between the germline ends. The germline gives CDR1 MNHEY, CDR2 SVGAGI. The CDR3 is made up of 11 amino acids. CDR3 sequence (DNA): TGTGCCAGCAGTTCGACCCTTGGCTACACCTTC. Amino acid sequence: CASSSTLGYTF.

The rearrangement uses TRBV5-1 and TRBJ2-7; no definite D call. The CDR3 runs 15 residues. V was pared by 3 bases and J by 5 bases, with 18 bases between. Germline V gives CDR1 SGHRS, CDR2 YFSETQ. The CDR3 is CASSWAPRTENEQYF. CDR3 sequence (DNA): TGCGCCAGCAGCTGGGCGCCCAGGACGGAAAACGAGCAGTACTTC.